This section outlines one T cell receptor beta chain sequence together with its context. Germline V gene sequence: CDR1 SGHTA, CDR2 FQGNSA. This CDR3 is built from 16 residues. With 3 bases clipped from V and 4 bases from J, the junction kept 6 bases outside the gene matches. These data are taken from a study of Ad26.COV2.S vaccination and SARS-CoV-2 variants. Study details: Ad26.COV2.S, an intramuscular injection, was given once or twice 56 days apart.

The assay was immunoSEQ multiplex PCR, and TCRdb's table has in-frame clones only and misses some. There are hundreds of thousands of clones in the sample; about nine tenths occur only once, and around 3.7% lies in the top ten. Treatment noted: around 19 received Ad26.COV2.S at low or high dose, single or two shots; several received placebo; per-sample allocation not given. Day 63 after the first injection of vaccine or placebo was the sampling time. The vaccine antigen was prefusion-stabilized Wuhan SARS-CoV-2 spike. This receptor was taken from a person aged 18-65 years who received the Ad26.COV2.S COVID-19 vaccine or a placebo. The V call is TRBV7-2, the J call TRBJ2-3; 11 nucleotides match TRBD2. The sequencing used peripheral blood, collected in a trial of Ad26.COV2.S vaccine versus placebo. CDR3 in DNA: TGTGCCAGCAGCTTCTATAGCGGGGGGGCCCCAGATACGCAGTATTTT. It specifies CASSFYSGGAPDTQYF.